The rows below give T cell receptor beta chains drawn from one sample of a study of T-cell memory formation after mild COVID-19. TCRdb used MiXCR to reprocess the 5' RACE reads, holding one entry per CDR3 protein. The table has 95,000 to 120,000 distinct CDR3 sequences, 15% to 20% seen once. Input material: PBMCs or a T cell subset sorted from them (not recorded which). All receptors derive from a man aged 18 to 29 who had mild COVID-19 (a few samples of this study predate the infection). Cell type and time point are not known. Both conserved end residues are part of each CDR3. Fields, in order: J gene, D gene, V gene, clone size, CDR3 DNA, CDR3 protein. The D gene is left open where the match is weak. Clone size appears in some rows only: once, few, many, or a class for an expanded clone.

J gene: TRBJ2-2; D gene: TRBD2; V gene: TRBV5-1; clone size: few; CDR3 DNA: TGCGCCAGCAGCTTGGCTAGCGGTAACACCGGGGAGCTGTTTTTT; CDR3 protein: CASSLASGNTGELFF
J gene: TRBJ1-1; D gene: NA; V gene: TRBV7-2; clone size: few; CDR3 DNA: TGTGCCAGCAGCCGCAGGAATACTGAAGCTTTCTTT; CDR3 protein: CASSRRNTEAFF
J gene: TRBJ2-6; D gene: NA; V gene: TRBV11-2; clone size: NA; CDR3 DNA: TGTGCCAGCAGCCCTACGTGGGGTGCTGGGGCCAACGTCCTGACTTTC; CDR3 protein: CASSPTWGAGANVLTF
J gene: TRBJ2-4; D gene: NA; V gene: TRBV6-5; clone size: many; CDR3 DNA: TGTGCCAGCTCAGGACAGTCCAAAAACATTCAGTACTTC; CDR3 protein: CASSGQSKNIQYF
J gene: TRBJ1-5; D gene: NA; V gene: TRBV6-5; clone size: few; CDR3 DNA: TGTGCCAGCAGACCACTCGGGGAGGGTCAGCCCCAGCATTTT; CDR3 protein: CASRPLGEGQPQHF
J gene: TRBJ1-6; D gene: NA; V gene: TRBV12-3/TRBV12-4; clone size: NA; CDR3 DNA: TGTGCCAGCAGTTCACACAGGGAGGGAAATTCACCCCTCCACTTT; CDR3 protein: CASSSHREGNSPLHF
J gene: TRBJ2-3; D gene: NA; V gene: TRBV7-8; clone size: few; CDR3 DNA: TGTGCCAGCAGCCCGAGATTGGATACGCAGTATTTT; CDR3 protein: CASSPRLDTQYF
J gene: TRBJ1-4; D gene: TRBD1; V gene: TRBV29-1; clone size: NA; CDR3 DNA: TGCAGCGCGGGACAGCCCGGGGGTGAAAAACTGTTTTTT; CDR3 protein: CSAGQPGGEKLFF
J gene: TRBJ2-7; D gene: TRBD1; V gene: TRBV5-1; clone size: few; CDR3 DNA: TGCGCCAGCAGCGAGGGACAGGGATACTACGAGCAGTACTTC; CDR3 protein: CASSEGQGYYEQYF
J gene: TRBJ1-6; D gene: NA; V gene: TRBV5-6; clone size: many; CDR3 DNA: TGTGCCAGCACCGTCTGGAATTCACCCCTCCACTTT; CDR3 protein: CASTVWNSPLHF
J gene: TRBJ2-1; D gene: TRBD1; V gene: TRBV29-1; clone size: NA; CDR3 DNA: TGCAGCGGGATCGGACAGGGCCACAATGAGCAGTTCTTC; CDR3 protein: CSGIGQGHNEQFF
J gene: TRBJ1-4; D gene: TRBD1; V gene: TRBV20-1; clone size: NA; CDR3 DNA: TGCAGTGCTAGAGCCAGGGGGAATGAAAAACTGTTTTTT; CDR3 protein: CSARARGNEKLFF
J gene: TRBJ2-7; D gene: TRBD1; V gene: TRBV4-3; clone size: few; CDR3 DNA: TGCGCCAGCAGCCAAGCGGACAGGGGCTACGAGCAGTACTTC; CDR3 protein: CASSQADRGYEQYF
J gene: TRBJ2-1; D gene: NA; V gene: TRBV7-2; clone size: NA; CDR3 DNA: TGTGCCAGCAGCTTAGCGACTACAGTCGGTGGGGAGCAGTTCTTC; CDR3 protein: CASSLATTVGGEQFF
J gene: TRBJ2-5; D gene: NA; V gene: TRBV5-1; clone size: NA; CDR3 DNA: TGCGCCAGCAGCTTGGCCGCTCGATTCAGCAAGACCCAGTACTTC; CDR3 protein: CASSLAARFSKTQYF
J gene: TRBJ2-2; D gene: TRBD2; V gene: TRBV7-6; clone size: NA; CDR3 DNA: TGTGCCGGTAGCGGGGGGAGATCCGGGGAGCTGTTTTTT; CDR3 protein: CAGSGGRSGELFF
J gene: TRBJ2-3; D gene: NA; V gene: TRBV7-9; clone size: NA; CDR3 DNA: TGTGCCAGCAGCTTAGGTCCCTCTTTCAGGGCAGATACGCAGTATTTT; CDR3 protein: CASSLGPSFRADTQYF
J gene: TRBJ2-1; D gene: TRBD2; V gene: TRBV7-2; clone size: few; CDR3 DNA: TGTGCCAGCAGCGTACCTCGGGGGACTAGCTTCCATGAGCAGTTCTTC; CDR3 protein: CASSVPRGTSFHEQFF
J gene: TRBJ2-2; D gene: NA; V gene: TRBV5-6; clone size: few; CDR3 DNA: TGTGCCAGCAGCTGGGGGTCGGCGGGGACCACCGGGGAGCTGTTTTTT; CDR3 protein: CASSWGSAGTTGELFF
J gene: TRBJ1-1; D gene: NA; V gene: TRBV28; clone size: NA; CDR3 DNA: TGTGCCAGCAGCTACTCCGGGGGAGAAGCTTTCTTT; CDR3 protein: CASSYSGGEAFF
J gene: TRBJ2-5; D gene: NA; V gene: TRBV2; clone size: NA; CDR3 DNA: TGTGCCAGCAGTGATACGGCTCAAGAGACCCAGTACTTC; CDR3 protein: CASSDTAQETQYF
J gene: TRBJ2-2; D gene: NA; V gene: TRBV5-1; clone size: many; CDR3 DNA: TGCGCCAGCAGCTTGGATAGTACCGGGGAGCTGTTTTTT; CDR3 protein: CASSLDSTGELFF
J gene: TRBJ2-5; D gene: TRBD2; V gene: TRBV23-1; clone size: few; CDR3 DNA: TGCGCCAGCAGTCAACCGTGGGGGGGTCGGGAGACCCAGTACTTC; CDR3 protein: CASSQPWGGRETQYF
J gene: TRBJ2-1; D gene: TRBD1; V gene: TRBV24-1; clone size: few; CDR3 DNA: TGTGCCACCAGTGATCCGAGGGGGCCGGGGAATGAGCAGTTCTTC; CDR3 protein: CATSDPRGPGNEQFF
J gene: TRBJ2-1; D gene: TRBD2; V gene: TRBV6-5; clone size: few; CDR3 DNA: TGTGCCAGCAGTTACATGGGGGGGAACTACAATGAGCAGTTCTTC; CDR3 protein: CASSYMGGNYNEQFF
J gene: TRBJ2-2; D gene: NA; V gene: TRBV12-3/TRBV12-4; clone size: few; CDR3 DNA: TGTGCCAGCAGTTTATCCGCTCGGAGCACCGGGGAGCTGTTTTTT; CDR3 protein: CASSLSARSTGELFF
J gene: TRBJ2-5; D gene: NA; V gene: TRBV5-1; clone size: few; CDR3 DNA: TGCGCCAGCGGCACAGGGCTGGAGACCCAGTACTTC; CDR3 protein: CASGTGLETQYF
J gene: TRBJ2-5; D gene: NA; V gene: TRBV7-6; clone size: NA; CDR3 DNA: TGTGCCAGCAGCCGTAGCCGCGAGACCCAGTACTTC; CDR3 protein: CASSRSRETQYF
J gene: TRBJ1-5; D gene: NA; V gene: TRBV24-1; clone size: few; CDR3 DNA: TGTGCCACTCAGCACAGGGCGTATCAGCCCCAGCATTTT; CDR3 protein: CATQHRAYQPQHF
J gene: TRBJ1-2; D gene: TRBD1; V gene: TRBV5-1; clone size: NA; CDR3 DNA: TGCGCCAGCAGCACTGGACAGGGTCCGGGCTACACCTTC; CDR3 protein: CASSTGQGPGYTF
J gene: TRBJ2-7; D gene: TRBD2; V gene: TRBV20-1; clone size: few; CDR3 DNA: TGCAGTGCTCTATCTAGCGGGGGGTCCTACGAGCAGTACTTC; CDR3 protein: CSALSSGGSYEQYF